The 20 T cell receptor beta chains reported below all come from one sample, sequenced in a study of vaccination and CD4 T cells after COVID-19. Sequencing of DNA taken from cultured CD4+ T cells relied on the Oncomine TCR Beta short-read assay. MiXCR, applied by TCRdb to the PCR reads, yields one record per CDR3 protein. The sample lists 17,000 or so distinct CDR3 sequences; around a third were seen once. Which antigens these TCRs recognize remains unknown. As for treatment: roughly 11-day PBMC culture with coronavirus spike peptide pools or control peptides (ViraFEST assay). Sequencing used cultured CD4+ T cells from blood. Receptors were obtained from a human donor with COVID-19.

This clonotype is labeled medium-sized (0.01 to 0.1%). This chain joins TRBV24-1 and TRBJ2-3, with 12 bases lining up with TRBD2. The CDR3 runs to 19 residues. The J segment lost 3 bases and the V segment lost 2 bases, leaving 11 bases of the junction unmatched. The germline CDR1 and CDR2 sequences are KGHDR and SFDVKD. The CDR3: CATSDSPSGLAGGTDTQYF. As DNA, the CDR3 is TGTGCCACCAGTGATTCCCCCTCCGGCCTAGCGGGGGGGACAGATACGCAGTATTTT.

The chain recombines TRBV9 with TRBJ2-7; 10 nucleotides align to TRBD1. J was trimmed by 4 bases and V by 3 bases; bases with no gene match: 7. Germline assignment: CDR1 SGDLS and CDR2 YYNGEE. This CDR3 contains 15 residues. The CDR3 reads CASSAGGQGWYEQYF. In DNA form, the CDR3 reads TGTGCCAGCAGCGCCGGGGGACAGGGGTGGTACGAGCAGTACTTC.

This clonotype appeared a few times. The gene calls are TRBV4-2 and TRBJ2-3; 7 nucleotides agree with TRBD2. The junction had 8 bases not matched to a gene; V was cut back by 7 bases and J by 4 bases. Germline V lookup: CDR1 LGHNA, CDR2 YNFKEQ. This CDR3 has 14 amino acids. CDR3 sequence: CASNLGRDADTQYF. The CDR3 DNA reads TGTGCCAGCAACTTGGGGAGGGATGCAGATACGCAGTATTTT.

This clonotype appeared a few times. This sequence joins TRBV10-3 and TRBJ2-3, with D hard to call. CDR1 is ENHRY, CDR2 SYGVKD, per germline. The CDR3 contains 15 residues. V was trimmed by 2 bases and J by 1 base, leaving 10 bases between them. The CDR3 is CAISEETQGTDTQYF. In DNA, the CDR3 is TGTGCCATCAGTGAGGAGACTCAGGGCACAGATACGCAGTATTTT.

This clonotype was seen only a few times. The chain carries TRBV20-1 and TRBJ1-5; weak D call: TRBD1 (5 bases). The germline CDR1 and CDR2 sequences are DFQATT and SNEGSKA (reference sequence). V lost 5 bases to trimming and J lost 4 bases, with 15 bases between them. The CDR3 is made up of 14 amino acids. The CDR3 coding sequence is TGCAGTGCTTGGGACGGACGAGATAATCAGCCCCAGCATTTT. Translation gives CSAWDGRDNQPQHF.

This sequence joins TRBV19 and TRBJ2-6; D gene unclear. The CDR3 spans 12 residues. Germline V gene sequence: CDR1 LNHDA, CDR2 SQIVND (reference sequence). Between the trimmed V and J ends, which lost 8 bases and 6 bases, there was a span of 8 bases. Here the CDR3 reads CASQRKANVLTF. CDR3 nucleotide sequence: TGTGCCAGTCAGAGAAAGGCCAACGTCCTGACTTTC.

The sample holds a few counts of this clonotype. The chain uses TRBV30 and TRBJ1-1; D not resolved. There are 11 residues in the CDR3. Germline CDR1 reads GTSNPN; CDR2 reads SVGIG (reference sequence). The ends were cut back, 2 bases at V and 7 bases at J, with 8 bases in the middle. CDR3 sequence reads: CAWSSQIEAFF. In DNA form, the CDR3 reads TGTGCCTGGAGTAGCCAGATTGAAGCTTTCTTT.

This clonotype was found once. The chain employs TRBV28 and TRBJ1-2; no definite D call. The germline gives CDR1 MDHEN, CDR2 SYDVKM. There are 15 residues in the CDR3. Trimming removed 1 base from V and 0 bases from J, with 9 bases in between. The DNA of the CDR3 is TGTGCCAGCAGTTTATTGGTCGGAACTAACTATGGCTACACCTTC. Translating it yields CASSLLVGTNYGYTF.

The chain combines TRBV5-1 with TRBJ2-5, with D perhaps TRBD2 (7 bases). V dropped 2 bases and J dropped 2 bases, with 13 bases sitting between them. Germline CDR1 and CDR2: SGHRS and YFSETQ. This CDR3 contains 15 residues. The CDR3 region is CASSFTGTTQETQYF. The CDR3 nucleotides read TGCGCCAGCAGCTTTACAGGGACTACTCAAGAGACCCAGTACTTC.

This clonotype was counted a few times. The chain uses TRBV19 and TRBJ1-6; 7 bases align to TRBD1. The ends lost 6 bases at V and 0 bases at J; junction bases unmatched: 5. The CDR3 runs 16 residues. Germline V lookup: CDR1 LNHDA, CDR2 SQIVND (reference sequence). The CDR3 sequence: CASSSDRDSYNSPLHF. CDR3 in DNA: TGTGCCAGTAGCTCAGACAGGGACTCCTATAATTCACCCCTCCACTTT.

The chain joins TRBV6-2 or TRBV6-3 to TRBJ2-4; no firm D call. The ends were cut back, 2 bases at V and 0 bases at J, with 8 bases in the middle. The CDR3 contains 15 residues. Germline CDR1 is MNHEY and CDR2 is SVGEGT. The CDR3 region is CASSYGRVAKNIQYF. CDR3 in DNA: TGTGCCAGCAGTTACGGTCGGGTAGCCAAAAACATTCAGTACTTC.

In its sample, this clonotype was seen a few times. V gene TRBV2 combines with J gene TRBJ2-7; possible D gene TRBD1, 6 bases. V shed 6 bases and J shed 5 bases, with 23 bases lying between them. The CDR3 has 16 amino acids. Looked up from germline, CDR1 is SNHLY and CDR2 is FYNNEI. CDR3 loop: CASRTGYGQGIHEQYF. The CDR3 bases are TGTGCCAGCAGAACGGGTTACGGCCAGGGGATTCACGAGCAGTACTTC.

The CDR3 spells CASSSGVPPNTGELFF. Here the CDR3 DNA reads TGTGCCAGCAGTTCAGGAGTCCCCCCGAACACCGGGGAGCTGTTTTTT. This chain connects TRBV11-3 to TRBJ2-2, with no clear D. The germline CDR1 and CDR2 sequences are SGHNT and YENEEA. Deletions cut 6 bases from V and 0 bases from J, with 14 bases between. This CDR3 has 16 residues. Supplemented by reference TRBV11-3 and TRBJ2-2, the full variable domain reads EAGVVQSPRYKIIEKKQPVAFWCNPISGHNTLYWYLQNLGQGPELLIRYENEEAVDDSQLPKDRFSAERLKGVDSTLKIQPAELGDSAVYLCASSSGVPPNTGELFFGEGSRLTVL.

The CDR3 DNA reads TGTGCCAGCAGCTTCGGCACCACCTCTGGAAACACCATATATTTT. Its translation is CASSFGTTSGNTIYF. The chain is built from TRBV11-2 and TRBJ1-3; no clear D gene. CDR1 and CDR2 (germline): SGHAT, FQNNGV. This CDR3 contains 15 residues. V dropped 3 bases and J dropped 0 bases, with 9 bases sitting between them.

The V and J genes are TRBV7-9 and TRBJ2-2; 10 bases fit TRBD1. With 4 bases clipped from V and 4 bases from J, the junction kept 6 bases outside the gene matches. Germline V gives CDR1 SEHNR, CDR2 FQNEAQ (reference sequence). This CDR3 is built from 16 residues. CDR3 in amino acids: CASSSRQGAVTGELFF. In DNA, the CDR3 is TGTGCCAGCAGCTCCAGACAGGGGGCGGTCACCGGGGAGCTGTTTTTT.

The DNA for the CDR3 is TGTGCCAGCAGTTACACGGGGCCCGAGACCCAGTACTTC. It encodes CASSYTGPETQYF. The chain links TRBV6-2 or TRBV6-3 to TRBJ2-5; D might be TRBD1 or TRBD2, each matching 5 bases. V shed 2 bases and J shed 5 bases, with 9 bases lying between them. Germline V lookup: CDR1 MNHEY, CDR2 SVGEGT. This CDR3 spans 13 amino acids.

The genes are TRBV5-1 and TRBJ1-5; no firm D call. CDR1 SGHRS and CDR2 YFSETQ come from the germline V gene. V was shortened by 0 bases and J by 0 bases, with 1 base between the two germline ends. The CDR3 is 13 residues long. The CDR3 loop is CASSLVSNQPQHF. The DNA for the CDR3 is TGCGCCAGCAGCTTGGTTAGCAATCAGCCCCAGCATTTT.

The chain joins TRBV28 to TRBJ2-6; TRBD1 matches at 8 bases. CDR1 is MDHEN and CDR2 is SYDVKM in the germline V gene. The ends lost 8 bases at V and 0 bases at J; junction bases unmatched: 9. The CDR3 contains 17 residues. The CDR3 loop reads CASVSGQVISGANVLTF. The CDR3 DNA is TGTGCCAGCGTATCGGGACAGGTTATCTCTGGGGCCAACGTCCTGACTTTC. Variable domain in full (rest from reference TRBV28 and TRBJ2-6): DVKVTQSSRYLVKRTGEKVFLECVQDMDHENMFWYRQDPGLGLRLIYFSYDVKMKEKGDIPEGYSVSREKKERFSLILESASTNQTSMYLCASVSGQVISGANVLTFGAGSRLTVL.

This clonotype occurred a few times. The rearrangement joins TRBV10-2 to TRBJ1-2, with D uncertain. V was cut by 2 bases and J by 9 bases, with 7 bases left in between. There are 11 residues in the CDR3. Germline lookup yields CDR1 WSHSY and CDR2 SAAADI. CDR3: CASSEKGSYTF. The CDR3 nucleotides read TGCGCCAGCAGTGAGAAAGGGAGCTACACCTTC.

The table lists this clonotype with a few counts. The chain joins TRBV25-1 to TRBJ1-5; D not resolved. The CDR3 is 13 amino acids. Per germline, CDR1 MGHDK and CDR2 SYGVNS. Trimming took 4 bases from V and 7 from J, leaving 11 bases between them. For the CDR3, the DNA is TGTGCCAGCAGTGGAGATCCTAACCAGCCCCAGCATTTT. It translates to CASSGDPNQPQHF. Combining the CDR3 with reference TRBV25-1 and TRBJ1-5 gives the whole variable domain EADIYQTPRYLVIGTGKKITLECSQTMGHDKMYWYQQDPGMELHLIHYSYGVNSTEKGDLSSESTVSRIRTEHFPLTLESARPSHTSQYLCASSGDPNQPQHFGDGTRLSIL.